This TCR gamma chain was captured in a study of gamma delta lymphoproliferative disorders and STAT genes. Whole-study context: For the delta chain, EuroClonality-NGS standard procedure was applied.

This clone appeared a few times. TCRdb reanalysed the multiplex PCR reads with CATT. Among about 2,200 gamma-chain clones listed, about 10% were seen once. The germline V gene has CDR1 VINAFY and CDR2 YDVSNSKD. The CDR3 runs to 10 residues. Genomic DNA from isolated PBMCs served as the sequencing template. The sequencing sample was made of blood. This TCR was sampled from a human donor with gamma-delta T-cell large granular lymphocyte leukemia. The V segment is TRGV5, and no J call was made. This CDR3 reads CATWEPRPLF. The CDR3 nucleotides read TGTGCCACCTGGGAACCTCGCCCTCTCTTT.